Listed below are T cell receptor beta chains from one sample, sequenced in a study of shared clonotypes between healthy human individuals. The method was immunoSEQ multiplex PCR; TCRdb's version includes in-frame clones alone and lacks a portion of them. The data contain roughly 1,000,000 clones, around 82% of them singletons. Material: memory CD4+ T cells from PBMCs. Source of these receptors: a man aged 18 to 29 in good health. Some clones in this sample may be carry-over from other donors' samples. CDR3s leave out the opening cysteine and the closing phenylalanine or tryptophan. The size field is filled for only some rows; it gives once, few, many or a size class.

ASSRPSSYEQY	TRBV28	NA	11	TRBJ2-7
ASSFRLGEQF	TRBV11-3	NA	10	TRBJ2-1
SARQNTEAF	TRBV20-1	NA	9	TRBJ1-1
ASSRAGEPQETQY	TRBV5-1	NA	13	TRBJ2-5
AISESGGGQETQY	TRBV10-3	NA	13	TRBJ2-5
ASRSGLVGNEQF	TRBV6-6	NA	12	TRBJ2-1
ASTDRAYGYT	TRBV7-2	NA	10	TRBJ1-2
ASSLLTGNDQPQH	TRBV28	NA	13	TRBJ1-5
ASNGPQY	TRBV2	NA	7	TRBJ2-3
ASMTGVGGYT	TRBV6-1	NA	10	TRBJ1-2
ASSSTTQY	TRBV5-1	few	8	TRBJ2-3
ASSLVGSGSGNEQF	TRBV5-1	NA	14	TRBJ2-1
ASSLVAGTYEQY	TRBV5-1	NA	12	TRBJ2-7
ASRLVGGTEAF	TRBV7-9	few	11	TRBJ1-1
ASSRRTGSETQY	TRBV7-9	NA	12	TRBJ2-5
ASSRDGVNYGYT	TRBV5-6	NA	12	TRBJ1-2
ASSQERGFGAF	TRBV4-1	few	11	TRBJ1-1
ASRGGGTDTQY	TRBV28	NA	11	TRBJ2-3
ASSADGNTEAF	TRBV2	few	11	TRBJ1-1
ASSQPGGSTEAF	TRBV4-1	NA	12	TRBJ1-1
ASSGNLLAGEGTQY	TRBV5-8	NA	14	TRBJ2-5